The 6 T cell receptor beta chains below come from one sample, sequenced in a study of shared clonotypes between healthy human individuals. Profiled with immunoSEQ multiplex PCR; TCRdb holds only in-frame clones, not every one. This repertoire shows millions of clones, less than 95% found once; its top ten account for approximately 1.2%. Naive CD8 cells, CD45RO-negative and positively selected for CCR7, excluded terminally differentiated effector memory CD45RA+ cells. The specimen sequenced was naive CD8+ T cells sorted from blood. The receptors shown here come from a man aged 18 to 35 in good health.

The chain recombines TRBV19 with TRBJ1-5; D might be TRBD1 (5 bases). CDR1 and CDR2 (germline): LNHDA, SQIVND (reference sequence). V was shortened by 5 bases and J by 7 bases, with 15 bases between the two germline ends. This CDR3 contains 14 residues. This chain's CDR3 is CASSPVGPYQPQHF. The CDR3 DNA sequence: TGTGCCAGTAGTCCCGTGGGGCCCTACCAGCCCCAGCATTTT.

This clone was counted a single time. The V and J genes are TRBV6-5 and TRBJ2-7; D is possibly TRBD1 (5 bases). Trimming stripped 2 bases from V and 1 base from J, with 12 bases between. The CDR3 has 15 residues. Germline CDR1 is MNHEY and CDR2 is SVGAGI. CDR3 amino acids: CASSYRGLPSYEQYF. For the CDR3, the DNA is TGTGCCAGCAGTTACAGGGGTTTACCATCCTACGAGCAGTACTTC.

With respect to this clone: This sample includes further DNA sequences coding for the same CDR3. This chain joins TRBV13 and TRBJ2-3, with a tentative D call TRBD2 (5 bases). The CDR3 is 14 residues long. V was cut by 1 base and J by 1 base, with 6 bases left in between. Germline values: CDR1 PRHDT, CDR2 FYEKMQ (reference sequence). CDR3 sequence (DNA): TGTGCCAGCAGCTTAGCCGGGGGCACAGATACGCAGTATTTT. The encoded protein is CASSLAGGTDTQYF.

This clone was counted a few times. The chain is built from TRBV2 and TRBJ2-7; the D is unclear. V dropped 4 bases and J dropped 5 bases, with 9 bases sitting between them. Germline CDR1 is SNHLY and CDR2 is FYNNEI. This CDR3 comprises 12 residues. CDR3 region: CASSVGIHEQYF. Written as DNA, the CDR3 is TGTGCCAGCAGTGTTGGGATCCACGAGCAGTACTTC.

The chain carries TRBV29-1 and TRBJ2-5; TRBD2 might be the D (5 bases). Germline CDR1 SQVTM, CDR2 ANQGSEA. V was trimmed by 5 bases and J by 4 bases, leaving 20 bases between them. The CDR3 is made up of 15 amino acids. As DNA, the CDR3 is TGCAGCGTTCCAAGGCGTGGGAGAGAAGGAGAGACCCAGTACTTC. It specifies CSVPRRGREGETQYF.

This chain links TRBV10-2 with TRBJ2-2; possible D gene TRBD1, 6 bases. The CDR3 runs 16 residues. Trimming stripped 4 bases from V and 0 bases from J, with 12 bases between. Looked up from germline, CDR1 is WSHSY and CDR2 is SAAADI. CDR3 sequence reads: CASSGGQTANTGELFF. In nucleotides, the CDR3 is TGCGCCAGCAGTGGAGGACAGACAGCGAACACCGGGGAGCTGTTTTTT.